One and the same sample provided the 4 T cell receptor beta chains below, sequenced in a study of metastatic and nonmetastatic thyroid tumors. TCRdb re-called the PCR reads through MiXCR. This repertoire shows approximately 12,000 clones, 30% to 40% found once; its top ten account for around a sixth. All patients were treatment-naive before thyroid surgery. Sequencing was done on a sample of tumor tissue. These TCRs come from a male donor with papillary thyroid cancer or a benign thyroid nodule (not recorded which). Some clones in this sample may be carry-over from other donors' samples.

This clone was seen at least ten times. The chain couples TRBV6-5 to TRBJ2-1, with 9 bases that match TRBD2. With V trimmed by 0 bases and J by 8 bases, 8 bases remained unmatched. This CDR3 comprises 16 residues. The germline gives CDR1 MNHEY, CDR2 SVGAGI. The CDR3 spells CASSYSSLAGIYEQFF. The CDR3 region has the DNA TGTGCCAGCAGTTACTCGAGTCTAGCGGGAATCTATGAGCAGTTCTTC.

This clone was detected many times. This sequence joins TRBV20-1 and TRBJ1-5, with D possibly matching TRBD1 (5 bases). Germline V CDR1 and CDR2: DFQATT, SNEGSKA (reference sequence). The CDR3 has 16 residues. Trimming shortened V by 1 base and J by 4 bases, and 17 bases separated the two germline ends. The CDR3 bases are TGCAGTGCTAGAGGGGGGTGGGCAGAACTTAATCAGCCCCAGCATTTT. Protein sequence: CSARGGWAELNQPQHF.

Ten or more counts support this clone. The chain uses TRBV7-8 and TRBJ1-4; TRBD1 is a possible D gene (6 bases). There are 15 residues in the CDR3. Germline CDR1 SGHVS, CDR2 FQNEAQ. V was cut by 9 bases and J by 8 bases, with 22 bases left in between. The CDR3 DNA reads as TGTGCCAGACGATCCCATACAGGGTCTGACGAAAAACTGTTTTTT. Translating gives CARRSHTGSDEKLFF.

The chain carries TRBV9 and TRBJ2-5, with D hard to call. Germline loops: CDR1 SGDLS, CDR2 YYNGEE. V gave up 3 bases and J gave up 10 bases, with 13 bases separating them. The CDR3 contains 12 residues. CDR3 in DNA: TGTGCCAGCAGCGGGAGCAACGACCACCAGTACTTC. As protein: CASSGSNDHQYF.